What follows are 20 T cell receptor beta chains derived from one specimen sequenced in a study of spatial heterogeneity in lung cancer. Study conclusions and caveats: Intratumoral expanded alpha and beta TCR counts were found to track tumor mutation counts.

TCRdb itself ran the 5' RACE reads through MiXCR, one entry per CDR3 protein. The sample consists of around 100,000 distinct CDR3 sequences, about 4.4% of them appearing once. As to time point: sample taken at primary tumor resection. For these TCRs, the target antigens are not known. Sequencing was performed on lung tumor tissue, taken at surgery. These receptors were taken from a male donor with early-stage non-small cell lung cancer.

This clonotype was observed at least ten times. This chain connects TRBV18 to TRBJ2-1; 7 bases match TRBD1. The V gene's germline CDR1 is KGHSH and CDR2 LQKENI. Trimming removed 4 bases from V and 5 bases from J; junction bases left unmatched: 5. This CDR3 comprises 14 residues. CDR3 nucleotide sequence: TGTGCCAGCTCACAGTCAGGGGGAAACAATGAGCAGTTCTTC. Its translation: CASSQSGGNNEQFF.

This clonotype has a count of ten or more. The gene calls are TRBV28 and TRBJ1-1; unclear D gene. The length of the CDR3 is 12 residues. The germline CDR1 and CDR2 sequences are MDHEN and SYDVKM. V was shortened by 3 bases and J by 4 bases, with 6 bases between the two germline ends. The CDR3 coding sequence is TGTGCCAGCAGTTTGCCTCTCACTGAAGCTTTCTTT. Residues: CASSLPLTEAFF.

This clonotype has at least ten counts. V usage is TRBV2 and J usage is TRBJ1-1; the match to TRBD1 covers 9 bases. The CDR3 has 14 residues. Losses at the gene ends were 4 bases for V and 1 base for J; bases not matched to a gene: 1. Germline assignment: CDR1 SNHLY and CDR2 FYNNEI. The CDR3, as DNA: TGTGCCAGCAGTGGGGACAGGGCGAACACTGAAGCTTTCTTT. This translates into CASSGDRANTEAFF.

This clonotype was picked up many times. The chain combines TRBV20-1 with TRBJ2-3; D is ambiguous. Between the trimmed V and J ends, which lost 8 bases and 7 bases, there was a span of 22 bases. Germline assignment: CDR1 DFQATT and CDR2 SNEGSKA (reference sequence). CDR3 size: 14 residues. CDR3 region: CSLVTQVQSHTQYF. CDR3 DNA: TGCAGTCTTGTGACCCAGGTCCAGAGTCATACGCAGTATTTT.

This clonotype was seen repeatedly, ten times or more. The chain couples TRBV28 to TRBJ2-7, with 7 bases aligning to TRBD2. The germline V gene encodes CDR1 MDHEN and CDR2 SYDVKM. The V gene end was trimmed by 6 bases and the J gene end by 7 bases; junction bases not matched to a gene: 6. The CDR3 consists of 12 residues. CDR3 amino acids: CASSPAGREQYF. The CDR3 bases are TGTGCCAGCAGCCCAGCGGGAAGGGAGCAGTACTTC.

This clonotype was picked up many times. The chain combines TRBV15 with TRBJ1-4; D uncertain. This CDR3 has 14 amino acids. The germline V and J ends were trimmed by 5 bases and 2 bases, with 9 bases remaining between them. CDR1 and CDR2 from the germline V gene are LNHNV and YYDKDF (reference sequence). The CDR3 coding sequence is TGTGCCACCAGCCCCGGACGGACTAATGAAAAACTGTTTTTT. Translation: CATSPGRTNEKLFF.

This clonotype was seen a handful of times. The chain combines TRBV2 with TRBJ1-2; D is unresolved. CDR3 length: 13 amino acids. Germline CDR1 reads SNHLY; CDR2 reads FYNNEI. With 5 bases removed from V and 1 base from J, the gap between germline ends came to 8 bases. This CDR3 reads CASSRDINYGYTF. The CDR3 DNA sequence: TGTGCCAGCAGTCGGGATATTAACTATGGCTACACCTTC.

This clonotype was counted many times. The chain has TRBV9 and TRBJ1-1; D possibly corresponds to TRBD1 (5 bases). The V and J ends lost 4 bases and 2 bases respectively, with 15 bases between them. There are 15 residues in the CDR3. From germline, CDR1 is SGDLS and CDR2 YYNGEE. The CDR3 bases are TGTGCCAGCAGCCCTACGACCGGGGACAACACTGAAGCTTTCTTT. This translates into CASSPTTGDNTEAFF.

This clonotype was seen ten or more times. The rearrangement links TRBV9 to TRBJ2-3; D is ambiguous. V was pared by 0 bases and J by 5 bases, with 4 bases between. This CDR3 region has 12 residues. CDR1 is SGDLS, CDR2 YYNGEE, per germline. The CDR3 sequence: CASSVVGDTQYF. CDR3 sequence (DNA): TGTGCCAGCAGCGTAGTCGGAGATACGCAGTATTTT.

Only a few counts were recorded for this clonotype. The CDR3 DNA reads as TGCAGCGTCAGACTCATGTTGGGGCCCTACGAGCAGTACTTC. It yields the protein CSVRLMLGPYEQYF. This sequence joins TRBV29-1 and TRBJ2-7; possibly TRBD1 for D (5 bases). V was cut by 6 bases and J by 2 bases, with 17 bases left in between. Germline values: CDR1 SQVTM, CDR2 ANQGSEA. This CDR3 has 14 residues.

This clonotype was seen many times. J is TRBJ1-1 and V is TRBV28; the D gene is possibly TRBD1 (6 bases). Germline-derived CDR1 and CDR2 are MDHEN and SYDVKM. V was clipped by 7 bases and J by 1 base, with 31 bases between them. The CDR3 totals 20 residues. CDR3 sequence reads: CASTILDGGGSTVSNTEAFF. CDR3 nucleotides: TGTGCCAGCACCATACTAGACGGAGGGGGATCTACTGTTTCGAACACTGAAGCTTTCTTT.

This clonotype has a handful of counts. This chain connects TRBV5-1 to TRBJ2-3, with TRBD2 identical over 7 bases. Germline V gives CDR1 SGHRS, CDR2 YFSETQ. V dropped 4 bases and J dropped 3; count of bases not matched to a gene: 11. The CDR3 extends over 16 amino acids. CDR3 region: CASSPVGASGTDTQYF. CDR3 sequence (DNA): TGCGCCAGCAGCCCCGTAGGTGCTAGCGGTACAGATACGCAGTATTTT.

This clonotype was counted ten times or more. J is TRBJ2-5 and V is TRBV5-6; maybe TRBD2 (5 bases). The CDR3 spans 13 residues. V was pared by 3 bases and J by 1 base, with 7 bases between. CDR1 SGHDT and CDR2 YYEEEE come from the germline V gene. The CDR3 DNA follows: TGTGCCAGCAGCTCCCTAGCCCAAGAGACCCAGTACTTC. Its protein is CASSSLAQETQYF.

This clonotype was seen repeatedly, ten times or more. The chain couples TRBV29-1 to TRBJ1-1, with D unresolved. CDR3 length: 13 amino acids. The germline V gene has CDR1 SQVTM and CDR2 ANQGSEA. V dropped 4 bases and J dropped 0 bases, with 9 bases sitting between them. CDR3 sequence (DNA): TGCAGCGTTGCTGGACTCATGAACACTGAAGCTTTCTTT. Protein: CSVAGLMNTEAFF.

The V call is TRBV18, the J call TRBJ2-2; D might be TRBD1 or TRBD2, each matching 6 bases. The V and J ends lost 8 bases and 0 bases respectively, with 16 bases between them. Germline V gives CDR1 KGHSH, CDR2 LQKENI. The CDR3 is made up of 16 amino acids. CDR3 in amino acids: CASPTGGGTNTGELFF. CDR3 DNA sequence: TGTGCCAGCCCAACAGGAGGGGGGACGAACACCGGGGAGCTGTTTTTT.

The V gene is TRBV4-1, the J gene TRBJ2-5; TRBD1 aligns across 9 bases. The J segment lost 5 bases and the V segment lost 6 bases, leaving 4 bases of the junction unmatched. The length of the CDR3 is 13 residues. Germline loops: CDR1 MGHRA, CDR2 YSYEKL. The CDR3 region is CASRGTGYETQYF. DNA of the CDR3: TGCGCCAGCAGAGGGACAGGGTATGAGACCCAGTACTTC.

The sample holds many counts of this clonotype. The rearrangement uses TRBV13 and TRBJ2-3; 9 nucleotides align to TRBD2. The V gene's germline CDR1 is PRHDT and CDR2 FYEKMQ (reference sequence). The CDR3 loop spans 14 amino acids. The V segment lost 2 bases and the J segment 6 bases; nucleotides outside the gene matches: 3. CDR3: CASSLLAGVDTQYF. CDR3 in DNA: TGTGCCAGCAGCTTATTAGCGGGAGTTGATACGCAGTATTTT.

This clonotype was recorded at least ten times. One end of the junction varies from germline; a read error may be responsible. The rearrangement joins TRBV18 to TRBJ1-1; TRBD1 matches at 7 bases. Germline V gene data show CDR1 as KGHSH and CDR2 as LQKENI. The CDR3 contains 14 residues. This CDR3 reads CASSFTGANAEAFF. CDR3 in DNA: TGTGCCAGCTCGTTTACAGGGGCGAACGCTGAAGCTTTCTTT.

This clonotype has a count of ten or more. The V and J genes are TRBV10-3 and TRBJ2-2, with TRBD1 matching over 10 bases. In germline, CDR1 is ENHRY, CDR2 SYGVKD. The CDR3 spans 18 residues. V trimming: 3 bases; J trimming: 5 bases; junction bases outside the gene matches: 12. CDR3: CAISDRVPGQGITGELFF. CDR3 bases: TGTGCCATCAGTGACCGGGTTCCGGGACAGGGGATAACCGGGGAGCTGTTTTTT.

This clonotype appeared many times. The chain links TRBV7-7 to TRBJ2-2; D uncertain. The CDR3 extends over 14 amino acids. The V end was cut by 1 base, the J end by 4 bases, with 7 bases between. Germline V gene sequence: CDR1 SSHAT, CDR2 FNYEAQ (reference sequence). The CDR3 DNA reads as TGTGCCAGCAGCTTAGACCTGTCCACCGGGGAGCTGTTTTTT. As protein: CASSLDLSTGELFF. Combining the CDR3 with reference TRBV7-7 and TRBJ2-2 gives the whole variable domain GAGVSQSPRYKVTKRGQDVTLRCDPISSHATLYWYQQALGQGPEFLTYFNYEAQPDKSGLPSDRFSAERPEGSISTLTIQRTEQRDSAMYRCASSLDLSTGELFFGEGSRLTVL.